This T cell receptor (beta chain) is from a study of shared clonotypes between healthy human individuals. In the source study's methods: Junction-only sequences without quality scores were provided by ImmunoSEQ, so filtering was different. The repertoire was sequenced with immunoSEQ multiplex PCR; TCRdb's copy has only in-frame clones and lacks some. For V, J and clone size, that table is used; D and trimming come from the DNA. The data contain roughly 500,000 clones, 96% of them singletons. The germline gives CDR1 LNHDA, CDR2 SQIVND (reference sequence). The length of the CDR3 is 13 residues. Comments on this clone: Its matching antigen is unknown.

Study observations and caveats: With few donors, the genetic and exposure-history diversity represented was limited. Relative to clonotypes present in all four donors, those not shared had lower generation probabilities.

The sequencing input was naive CD4+ T cells sorted from blood. Regarding subset: CD45RA+ positively selected. The chain recombines TRBV19 with TRBJ2-5; 7 nucleotides match TRBD2. The closer fit of TRBJ2-7 to the DNA end suggests the J call may be wrong. This sequence was found in a woman in her 30s in good health. The CDR3 region is CASSSGSEYEQYF. Here the CDR3 DNA reads TGTGCCAGTAGTAGCGGGAGTGAATACGAGCAGTACTTC.